The rows below give T cell receptor beta chains drawn from one sample of a study of graft-versus-host responses after intestinal transplantation. Assay used: immunoSEQ multiplex PCR; TCRdb lists only in-frame clones, some missing. The sample contains a few thousand clones, 75% of which appear only once. The sequencing used ileum tissue, collected 105 days after intestinal transplantation. The receptors here all came from a human patient who received an intestinal transplant, so some T cells may come from the graft donor. The CDR3 runs from the conserved cysteine through the conserved F or W. The order of the fields is V gene, J gene, clone size, D gene, CDR3 protein, CDR3 DNA. The D gene is left open where the match is weak. Clone size is shown for a subset of rows, as once, few, many or a class of expanded clone.

>TRBV18|TRBJ2-3|-|TRBD2
CASSTSGGSDTQYF
TGTGCCAGCTCAACTAGCGGGGGTTCAGATACGCAGTATTTT
>TRBV6-5|TRBJ2-3|once|TRBD2
CASKTSGRFTDTQYF
TGTGCCAGTAAAACTAGCGGGAGATTCACAGATACGCAGTATTTT
>TRBV7-2|TRBJ2-7|once|-
CASSPTRGSYEQYF
TGTGCCAGCAGCCCCACCCGGGGCTCCTACGAGCAGTACTTC
>TRBV25-1|TRBJ2-1|-|TRBD2
CASSPPGLAGGYNEQFF
TGTGCCAGCAGTCCGCCGGGACTAGCGGGAGGCTACAATGAGCAGTTCTTC
>TRBV6-1|TRBJ2-1|-|TRBD2
CASSEAAGGYNEQFF
TGTGCCAGCAGTGAAGCAGCGGGAGGGTACAATGAGCAGTTCTTC
>TRBV19|TRBJ2-5|few|-
CASSKVKGYETQYF
TGTGCCAGTAGTAAAGTAAAGGGGTATGAGACCCAGTACTTC
>TRBV4-3|TRBJ2-3|-|-
CASSQGATDTQYF
TGCGCCAGCAGCCAAGGGGCTACAGATACGCAGTATTTT
>TRBV11-2|TRBJ2-3|-|TRBD2
CASSSTPWGGKGDTQYF
TGTGCCAGCAGCTCCACGCCCTGGGGGGGGAAAGGAGATACGCAGTATTTT
>TRBV7-9|TRBJ2-7|-|-
CASSPRGLDGYEQYF
TGTGCCAGCAGCCCCCGTGGGTTGGACGGGTACGAGCAGTACTTC
>TRBV5-1|TRBJ2-5|-|-
CASSSVQETQYF
TGCGCCAGCAGCTCGGTACAAGAGACCCAGTACTTC
>TRBV14|TRBJ1-1|-|-
CASSQDQAGTEAFF
TGTGCCAGCAGCCAAGATCAGGCAGGGACTGAAGCTTTCTTT
>TRBV7-6|TRBJ2-3|-|TRBD2
CASSLVVLAGDGDTQYF
TGTGCCAGCAGCTTAGTTGTCCTAGCGGGAGATGGAGATACGCAGTATTTT
>TRBV5-1|TRBJ2-2|-|TRBD1
CASSRTGSTGELFF
TGCGCCAGCAGTCGGACAGGGAGCACCGGGGAGCTGTTTTTT
>TRBV5-4|TRBJ2-7|-|TRBD1
CASSLAGQTYEQYF
TGTGCCAGCAGCTTGGCGGGACAGACCTACGAGCAGTACTTC
>TRBV5-4|TRBJ2-6|once|-
CASSLSGALLSGANVLTF
TGTGCCAGCAGCTTGTCTGGGGCCCTTCTCTCTGGGGCCAACGTCCTGACTTTC
>TRBV25-1|TRBJ1-1|-|-
CASSEKSGDRSTEAFF
TGTGCCAGCAGTGAAAAGTCCGGCGACAGAAGCACTGAAGCTTTCTTT
>TRBV5-1|TRBJ1-6|-|TRBD1
CASSLRDSSYNSPLHF
TGCGCCAGCAGCTTGCGGGACAGCTCCTATAATTCACCCCTCCACTTT
>TRBV19|TRBJ2-4|-|-
CASSVSEVKNIQYF
TGTGCCAGTAGTGTTTCAGAGGTCAAAAACATTCAGTACTTC
>TRBV27|TRBJ1-5|-|TRBD1
CASRQGNQPQHF
TGTGCCAGTAGACAGGGGAATCAGCCCCAGCATTTT
>TRBV2|TRBJ2-2|-|-
CASKQNTGELFF
TGTGCCAGCAAACAGAACACCGGGGAGCTGTTTTTT
>TRBV10-2|TRBJ1-4|-|TRBD1
CASTPGGGGMSNEKLFF
TGCGCCAGCACCCCGGGGGGAGGGGGCATGTCTAATGAAAAACTGTTTTTT
>TRBV25-1|TRBJ2-1|-|TRBD2
CASSAPLRGLAAYNEQFF
TGTGCCAGCAGTGCCCCCCTCCGGGGACTAGCGGCCTACAATGAGCAGTTCTTC
>TRBV27|TRBJ2-7|-|-
CASSLTRGPGGFHEQYF
TGTGCCAGCAGTTTAACTCGAGGGCCCGGTGGTTTCCACGAGCAGTACTTC
>TRBV25-1|TRBJ2-3|-|-
CASSERGREDTDTQYF
TGTGCCAGCAGTGAAAGGGGGCGGGAGGACACAGATACGCAGTATTTT
>TRBV15|TRBJ2-5|-|TRBD2
CATSRDSGRGQETQYF
TGTGCCACCAGCAGAGATAGCGGGAGAGGTCAAGAGACCCAGTACTTC
>TRBV27|TRBJ2-5|-|TRBD1
CASSPSFGTEETQYF
TGTGCCAGCAGTCCCTCATTCGGGACAGAAGAGACCCAGTACTTC
>TRBV5-6|TRBJ2-3|-|-
CASQGVTDTQYF
TGTGCCTCCCAGGGCGTCACAGATACGCAGTATTTT
>TRBV6-1|TRBJ1-1|few|-
CASTMTGNTEAFF
TGTGCCAGCACCATGACAGGGAACACTGAAGCTTTCTTT
>TRBV7-9|TRBJ1-1|-|TRBD1
CASSSDRKNYMNTEAFF
TGTGCCAGCAGCTCGGACAGGAAGAATTACATGAACACTGAAGCTTTCTTT
>TRBV25-1|TRBJ1-4|-|-
CASSEYMVRGEREKLFF
TGTGCCAGCAGTGAATATATGGTCCGGGGAGAGAGGGAAAAACTGTTTTTT
>TRBV21-1|TRBJ2-3|-|-
CASSKGLAGGTDTQYF
TGTGCCAGCAGCAAAGGACTAGCGGGAGGCACAGATACGCAGTATTTT
>TRBV2|TRBJ1-5|-|TRBD1
CASTSGQGAYQPQHF
TGTGCCAGCACATCTGGACAGGGGGCCTATCAGCCCCAGCATTTT
>TRBV6-5|TRBJ1-6|-|-
CASSTAYNSPLHF
TGTGCCAGCAGCACAGCCTATAATTCACCCCTCCACTTT
>TRBV5-4|TRBJ2-3|once|-
CASSLGQPSDTQYF
TGTGCCAGCAGCTTGGGACAGCCATCAGATACGCAGTATTTT
>TRBV7-9|TRBJ2-5|-|-
CASTIGAVETQYF
TGTGCCAGCACCATCGGGGCTGTAGAGACCCAGTACTTC
>TRBV20-1|TRBJ2-7|few|-
CSVDSSYEQYF
TGCAGTGTTGACTCTTCCTACGAGCAGTACTTC
>TRBV14|TRBJ2-1|-|-
CASSQVRAGPGQFF
TGTGCCAGCAGCCAAGTGAGGGCGGGGCCTGGGCAGTTCTTC
>TRBV5-4|TRBJ2-7|-|-
CASVYRHGTLKDEQYF
TGTGCCAGCGTTTACCGGCACGGGACCTTAAAGGACGAGCAGTACTTC
>TRBV7-9|TRBJ2-3|once|-
CASSLGTSTDTQYF
TGTGCCAGCAGCTTAGGGACTAGCACAGATACGCAGTATTTT
>TRBV5-4|TRBJ2-3|-|TRBD2
CASSPAGTSGGSTDTQYF
TGTGCCAGCAGCCCCGCAGGGACTAGCGGGGGTAGCACAGATACGCAGTATTTT
>TRBV27|TRBJ2-7|once|TRBD2
CASFQVGLAGAYEQYF
TGTGCCAGCTTCCAAGTCGGACTAGCGGGAGCCTACGAGCAGTACTTC
>TRBV6-4|TRBJ2-1|-|TRBD2
CASSPSGRDYNEQFF
TGTGCCAGCAGCCCGAGCGGGAGGGACTACAATGAGCAGTTCTTC
>TRBV5-1|TRBJ2-1|-|-
CASSLKISSYNEQFF
TGCGCCAGCAGCTTGAAGATTTCCTCCTACAATGAGCAGTTCTTC
>TRBV19|TRBJ2-4|few|-
CASSTGAKNIQYF
TGTGCCAGTAGTACAGGGGCCAAAAACATTCAGTACTTC
>TRBV5-1|TRBJ1-1|-|-
CASSLVSGEFTEAFF
TGCGCCAGCAGCTTGGTCTCTGGGGAGTTCACTGAAGCTTTCTTT
>TRBV21-1|TRBJ2-7|-|-
CASSKDKGLRRSSYEQYF
TGTGCCAGCAGCAAAGATAAGGGCCTACGTCGAAGCTCCTACGAGCAGTACTTC
>TRBV5-1|TRBJ1-5|-|TRBD1
CASSTGGNQPQHF
TGCGCCAGCAGCACAGGGGGCAATCAGCCCCAGCATTTT
>TRBV30|TRBJ2-3|-|TRBD2
CAWTTKRLAGGLGGTDTQYF
TGTGCCTGGACCACTAAAAGACTAGCGGGAGGGCTGGGGGGCACAGATACGCAGTATTTT
>TRBV18|TRBJ2-6|few|TRBD1
CASSPLWTGSIAGANVLTF
TGTGCCAGCTCACCACTCTGGACAGGGAGTATCGCGGGGGCCAACGTCCTGACTTTC
>TRBV9|TRBJ2-3|-|-
CASSLGTFLSSTDTQYF
TGTGCCAGCAGCCTAGGGACTTTCTTATCTAGCACAGATACGCAGTATTTT
>TRBV19|TRBJ2-2|-|TRBD2
CASRTLAGGPGELFF
TGTGCCAGTAGAACTCTAGCGGGAGGCCCCGGGGAGCTGTTTTTT
>TRBV6-5|TRBJ1-2|-|TRBD1
CASSSGQGRVYGYTF
TGTGCCAGCAGTAGCGGACAGGGGAGGGTGTATGGCTACACCTTC
>TRBV6-1|TRBJ2-7|once|-
CASNWEGGSVYEQYF
TGTGCCAGCAACTGGGAAGGCGGAAGCGTCTACGAGCAGTACTTC
>TRBV5-1|TRBJ2-3|few|-
CASSLGGVGTDTQYF
TGCGCCAGCAGCTTAGGGGGAGTCGGCACAGATACGCAGTATTTT
>TRBV7-9|TRBJ2-1|-|TRBD2
CASSSRGGLNEQFF
TGTGCCAGCAGCTCCCGGGGGGGACTCAATGAGCAGTTCTTC
>TRBV11-2|TRBJ2-7|-|TRBD1
CASSLYNLRGPYEQYF
TGTGCCAGCAGCTTATATAATCTCAGGGGGCCCTACGAGCAGTACTTC
>TRBV5-1|TRBJ2-7|-|-
CASRTDRYYEQYF
TGCGCCAGCAGGACAGACAGATACTACGAGCAGTACTTC